This T cell receptor (beta chain) was identified in a study of identical twins (dated by TCRdb to 2015 to 2016). For context, the study as a whole: To test whether fetal clonotypes persist, the study used deep sequencing on TCR alpha and beta repertoires from monozygotic twins, unrelated adults of various ages, and cord blood. To rule out contamination, the twin experiments were replicated at different times with different library preparation protocols.

CDR1 and CDR2 are read off the germline V gene as SNHLY and FYNNEI. Including the terminal cysteine and phenylalanine, the CDR3 comprises 12 residues. CDR3 DNA is the only sequence kept; it has 36 bases, read in frame from the first base. The library was built by means of 5' RACE. Sequencing relied on an Illumina HiSeq 2000. A universal primer binding site was introduced by template switching, and a unique molecular identifier was present in the final cDNA, enabling accurate counting of TCR cDNA molecules. First-strand cDNA for TCR alpha and beta chains was synthesized from specific primers in the conserved constant-segment region. To control for contamination, every cDNA library was double barcoded, receiving both a SMART-Mk sample barcode and Illumina barcodes. TruSeq adapter sequences along with Illumina sample barcodes were introduced in two successive PCR steps. The TCR alpha and beta cDNA libraries were sequenced on the Illumina HiSeq platform using custom primers. Concerning the study's data processing: MiGEC was used to process raw reads and extract unique molecular identifiers, and MiXCR was used to find CDR3 positions. Recombination models were inferred per individual with the repgenHMM and IGoR tools using an EM algorithm. Shared clonotypes were analyzed with the tcR package in R, and sharing was normalized by the product of cloneset sizes. To study raw recombination without the effects of thymic and clonal selection, out-of-frame nonproductive sequences were analyzed. TCRdb itself trimmed the public reads at Q25 with fastp, ran MiXCR and retained productive beta chains. Merged by CDR3 protein, the rows form single entries marked with the most common genes and DNA. TCRdb, not the original authors, processed these V and J calls. This sample is represented by about 520,000 distinct CDR3 sequences; approximately 22% of them were singletons. The ten largest clones capture around 0.9% of the sample.

Details on this clonotype: Its antigen target is currently unknown. Compared with germline, one end of the junction differs, possibly owing to a read error.

Every donor was a healthy Caucasian. The twin cohort comprised three pairs of female monozygotic twins, all aged about 18 to 29 years. CD4+ and CD8+ T cell populations were isolated with positive isolation kits from Invitrogen. Study-wide conclusions, independent of this receptor: Compared with coincidental sharing between unrelated individuals, out-of-frame TCR alpha sequences shared between twins had an excess of sequences with low generation probability. Zero-insertion analyses could be partly confounded by invariant T cells such as MAIT and iNKT, though diverse VJ usage argued against such confounding for most clonotypes. Because the same donors could not be followed over many years, the conclusions depended on cross-sectional statistical analysis. The excess sharing between twins in beta out-of-frame sequences was weaker because fewer shared sequences reduced the signal-to-noise ratio. Abundant cord blood beta clonotypes had fewer insertions, young adult naive repertoires showed a similar but weaker trend, and memory repertoires showed no such trend. Out-of-frame TCR alpha sharing in monozygotic twins was systematically underestimated by recombination models, whereas sharing between unrelated individuals was in agreement with the recombination models.

A further study also used this sample, focusing on T cells expressing NK-cell markers. As that second study puts it: Under ten donors provided sorted CD3+CD56+NKG2C+, CD3+CD56+NKG2C- and CD3+CD56-NKG2C+ T-cell subsets, whose TCR beta-chain repertoires were profiled. Seven of the eight sequenced donors were HCMV-seropositive and one was HCMV-seronegative. In several experiments an anti-gammadeltaTCR antibody was added to restrict sorting to alphabetaTCR-expressing T cells. In about 6 donors, the dominant CD3+CD56+NKG2C+ clonotypes were found to rank among the top 10 CD8+ clonotypes and to make up about 1.0-7.5% of CD8+ T cells. Those dominant clonotypes were again the most abundant among CD3+CD56-NKG2C+ cells in several donors, at about 28.3-65%. Whether the expanded NKG2C-expressing T cell clones were specific for HCMV antigens remained unclear. Randomly selected healthy volunteers, three men and five women, were used as the eight sequenced donors. A commercial ELISA kit detecting HCMV-specific IgG in serum was used to determine HCMV serostatus. MIGEC was used to demultiplex reads and group the reads by UMI, and MiTCR was used to assemble and quantify clonotypes. To remove erroneous sequences, TCR cDNA sequences were retained only when supported by two or more reads. The tcR package was used for downstream repertoire analysis, and clonotypes were matched across fractions by CDR3 nucleotide sequence plus V segment. VDJmatch was used to annotate antigen specificity against VDJdb, with one amino acid substitution in CDR3 permitted.

The clonotype was recovered from a woman aged 18-29 years in good health. This chain is built from TRBV2 and TRBJ2-5, with the D gene not confidently named. Sequenced material: CD4+ T cells sorted from blood. The encoded CDR3 is CAGSGRAPSYSF. The DNA sequence follows: TGTGCCGGCAGTGGGCGTGCCCCCTCCTACTCCTTC.